This passage covers 27 T cell receptor beta chains from one sample sequenced in a study of OX40 agonist ivuxolimab in advanced cancers. The method was immunoSEQ multiplex PCR; TCRdb's version includes in-frame clones alone and lacks a portion of them. The sample yields tens of thousands of clones, 88% seen once. This material consisted of CD4+ or CD8+ T cells sorted from blood, taken in a trial of the OX40 agonist ivuxolimab. The receptors stem from an adult with an advanced solid tumor such as melanoma, head and neck, liver or kidney cancer.

This clone appeared a few times. The genes are TRBV5-1 and TRBJ2-7, with TRBD2 identical over 8 bases. In germline, CDR1 is SGHRS, CDR2 YFSETQ. The CDR3 extends over 16 amino acids. V trimming: 2 bases; J trimming: 0 bases; junction bases outside the gene matches: 7. Here the CDR3 DNA reads TGCGCCAGCAGCTTCAAAACAGGGACTAGCTCCTACGAGCAGTACTTC. It specifies CASSFKTGTSSYEQYF.

V is TRBV5-1 and J is TRBJ2-2, with D possibly being TRBD1 (6 bases). Germline V gene data show CDR1 as SGHRS and CDR2 as YFSETQ. V lost 3 bases and J 0 bases, leaving 12 bases between the germline ends. The CDR3 has 16 amino acids. CDR3 nucleotides: TGCGCCAGCAGCTATCGTGGGACATCGAACACCGGGGAGCTGTTTTTT. Amino acids: CASSYRGTSNTGELFF.

This clone showed up just a few times. The CDR3 sequence: CASSPSGWGDTQYF. The CDR3 nucleotides read TGTGCCAGCAGTCCGAGCGGTTGGGGAGATACGCAGTATTTT. This rearrangement joins TRBV6-5 to TRBJ2-3, with D possibly matching TRBD2 (5 bases). Germline V gene lookup returns CDR1 MNHEY and CDR2 SVGAGI. The CDR3 is 14 amino acids. Trimming shortened V by 5 bases and J by 5 bases, and 14 bases separated the two germline ends.

This chain joins TRBV18 and TRBJ2-1; 7 positions agree with TRBD2. This CDR3 has 14 residues. Germline V gene data show CDR1 as KGHSH and CDR2 as LQKENI. The J segment lost 7 bases and the V segment lost 1 base, leaving 4 bases of the junction unmatched. In DNA form, the CDR3 reads TGTGCCAGCTCACCACGGGGGGGTTCGAATGAGCAGTTCTTC. It specifies CASSPRGGSNEQFF. The variable domain in full, with the rest retrieved from reference TRBV18 and TRBJ2-1, is NAGVMQNPRHLVRRRGQEARLRCSPMKGHSHVYWYRQLPEEGLKFMVYLQKENIIDESGMPKERFSAEFPKEGPSILRIQQVVRGDSAAYFCASSPRGGSNEQFFGPGTRLTVL.

This rearrangement joins TRBV27 to TRBJ2-5; no reliable D call. V gave up 6 bases and J gave up 9 bases, with 20 bases separating them. This CDR3 is 14 amino acids long. Germline CDR1 and CDR2: MNHEY and SMNVEV (reference sequence). The CDR3, as DNA: TGTGCCAGCAGAAAAATATCAAATCTTGGCGCCCAGTACTTC. This codes for CASRKISNLGAQYF.

This clone was seen once. The chain employs TRBV5-4 and TRBJ2-2; 7 nucleotides agree with TRBD2. The CDR3 covers 16 residues. V trimming: 4 bases; J trimming: 4 bases; junction bases outside the gene matches: 10. In germline, CDR1 is SGHNT, CDR2 YYREEE (reference sequence). CDR3 sequence reads: CASSPAGAALTGELFF. The CDR3 DNA sequence: TGTGCCAGCAGCCCCGCGGGAGCGGCTCTCACCGGGGAGCTGTTTTTT. Full variable domain (missing parts from reference TRBV5-4 and TRBJ2-2): ETGVTQSPTHLIKTRGQQVTLRCSSQSGHNTVSWYQQALGQGPQFIFQYYREEENGRGNFPPRFSGLQFPNYSSELNVNALELDDSALYLCASSPAGAALTGELFFGEGSRLTVL.

This chain links TRBV7-9 with TRBJ2-7, with 10 bases lining up with TRBD2. The CDR3 spans 15 residues. Trimming at V came to 3 bases and at J to 4 bases, leaving 6 bases not matched to a gene. The germline CDR1 and CDR2 sequences are SEHNR and FQNEAQ (reference sequence). The CDR3 nucleotides are TGTGCCAGCAGCTTTGAAGCGGGAGGGCGATACGAGCAGTACTTC. This translates into CASSFEAGGRYEQYF.

This rearrangement joins TRBV30 to TRBJ2-4; D uncertain. Trimming took 2 bases from V and 3 from J, leaving 5 bases between them. Germline lookup yields CDR1 GTSNPN and CDR2 SVGIG (reference sequence). This CDR3 comprises 12 residues. The CDR3 sequence: CAWSISKNIQYF. In DNA form, the CDR3 reads TGTGCCTGGAGTATAAGCAAAAACATTCAGTACTTC.

This clone was counted between two and nine times. V usage is TRBV19 and J usage is TRBJ1-5; 10 bases agree with TRBD1. This CDR3 contains 16 residues. V shed 3 bases and J 3 bases; nucleotides not matched to a gene: 5. In germline, CDR1 is LNHDA, CDR2 SQIVND (reference sequence). The CDR3 loop reads CASSMGQGRDNQPQHF. CDR3 coding DNA: TGTGCCAGTAGTATGGGACAGGGGCGAGACAATCAGCCCCAGCATTTT.

On this clone: This specimen includes other DNA sequences encoding the same CDR3. The genes are TRBV9 and TRBJ2-3; 7 nucleotides agree with TRBD2. Germline values: CDR1 SGDLS, CDR2 YYNGEE. The CDR3 runs to 15 residues. Trimming removed 0 bases from V and 5 bases from J; junction bases left unmatched: 6. The CDR3 DNA follows: TGTGCCAGCAGCGTAGGGGGGGGGTCGGGAGATACGCAGTATTTT. As protein: CASSVGGGSGDTQYF. Looking up the rest from reference TRBV9 and TRBJ2-3 gives the full variable domain: DSGVTQTPKHLITATGQRVTLRCSPRSGDLSVYWYQQSLDQGLQFLIQYYNGEERAKGNILERFSAQQFPDLHSELNLSSLELGDSALYFCASSVGGGSGDTQYFGPGTRLTVL.

The gene calls are TRBV19 and TRBJ1-5; D might be TRBD1 (5 bases). This CDR3 has 12 amino acids. V was trimmed by 3 bases and J by 9 bases, leaving 9 bases between them. Germline V gives CDR1 LNHDA, CDR2 SQIVND (reference sequence). Written as DNA, the CDR3 is TGTGCCAGTAGTATGGGGGATCGGCCCCAGCATTTT. Amino acids: CASSMGDRPQHF.

The V call is TRBV30, the J call TRBJ2-5; 7 bases fit TRBD1. This CDR3 comprises 13 residues. The V and J ends lost 5 bases and 4 bases, in that order; junction bases with no gene match: 7. The germline V gene encodes CDR1 GTSNPN and CDR2 SVGIG (reference sequence). The CDR3, as DNA: TGTGCCTGGTCAACAGGGGCGGGAGAGACCCAGTACTTC. The encoded protein is CAWSTGAGETQYF. Filled out from reference TRBV30 and TRBJ2-5, the complete variable domain reads SQTIHQWPATLVQPVGSPLSLECTVEGTSNPNLYWYRQAAGRGLQLLFYSVGIGQISSEVPQNLSASRPQDRQFILSSKKLLLSDSGFYLCAWSTGAGETQYFGPGTRLLVL.

The chain employs TRBV5-4 and TRBJ1-4, with 9 bases aligning to TRBD1. Germline-derived CDR1 and CDR2 are SGHNT and YYREEE (reference sequence). This CDR3 contains 16 residues. The V and J ends lost 0 bases and 8 bases, in that order; junction bases with no gene match: 8. This chain's CDR3 is CASSLGPQGAREKLFF. The CDR3 DNA reads TGTGCCAGCAGCTTGGGACCACAGGGGGCGCGAGAAAAACTGTTTTTT.

The rearrangement links TRBV7-3 to TRBJ2-3; D possibly corresponds to TRBD2 (5 bases). The CDR3 is 15 amino acids. The germline V and J ends were trimmed by 2 bases and 4 bases, with 13 bases remaining between them. Germline V CDR1 and CDR2: SGHTA, FQGTGA. CDR3: CASSLSLGNADTQYF. The CDR3 DNA is TGTGCCAGCAGCTTATCACTCGGGAATGCAGATACGCAGTATTTT.

The chain uses TRBV2 and TRBJ1-1; no clear D gene. Germline V gene data show CDR1 as SNHLY and CDR2 as FYNNEI. V was cut by 6 bases and J by 0 bases, with 11 bases left in between. This CDR3 spans 14 amino acids. The CDR3 loop is CASRPGIMNTEAFF. CDR3 sequence (DNA): TGTGCCAGCAGACCCGGGATAATGAACACTGAAGCTTTCTTT.

J is TRBJ2-7 and V is TRBV7-3, with 10 bases lining up with TRBD2. Unmatched junction bases numbered 10, after V lost 5 bases and J lost 6 bases. The CDR3 is 15 amino acids. The V gene's germline CDR1 is SGHTA and CDR2 FQGTGA. The CDR3, as DNA: TGTGCCAGCAGCCCGTCGGGGAGCGGGAGGGCCGAGCAGTACTTC. Translated, it gives CASSPSGSGRAEQYF.

The V and J genes are TRBV6-5 and TRBJ1-5; D call uncertain. V lost 2 bases to trimming and J lost 7 bases, with 9 bases between them. Germline V CDR1 and CDR2: MNHEY, SVGAGI. The CDR3 consists of 13 residues. This CDR3 is CASSYETQQPQHF. CDR3 DNA sequence: TGTGCCAGCAGTTACGAGACCCAACAGCCCCAGCATTTT.

There are a few counts of this clone. V usage is TRBV5-1 and J usage is TRBJ2-7, with D possibly TRBD1 on 6 matching bases. The germline CDR1 and CDR2 sequences are SGHRS and YFSETQ. This CDR3 has 17 residues. V lost 0 bases and J 2 bases, leaving 18 bases between the germline ends. The CDR3 bases are TGCGCCAGCAGCTTGGACACAGGGCTGCTAATTACCTACGAGCAGTACTTC. As protein: CASSLDTGLLITYEQYF.

The rearrangement links TRBV28 to TRBJ2-3; unclear D gene. Germline-derived CDR1 and CDR2 are MDHEN and SYDVKM. The ends were cut back, 2 bases at V and 4 bases at J, with 10 bases in the middle. This CDR3 has 14 residues. The CDR3 DNA follows: TGTGCCAGCAGTTTAGATAGGGTAGCAGATACGCAGTATTTT. It encodes CASSLDRVADTQYF.

The J gene is TRBJ2-2, the V gene TRBV7-6; unclear D gene. The germline CDR1 and CDR2 sequences are SGHVS and FNYEAQ. Trimming removed 0 bases from V and 7 bases from J, with 6 bases in between. The CDR3 spans 13 residues. CDR3 in DNA: TGTGCCAGCAGCTTAGCGCAAGGCGGGGAGCTGTTTTTT. Its protein product is CASSLAQGGELFF.

The chain carries TRBV5-4 and TRBJ1-2; weak D call: TRBD1 (5 bases). V lost 3 bases and J lost 7, with 16 bases in between. Germline V gene lookup returns CDR1 SGHNT and CDR2 YYREEE (reference sequence). The CDR3 length is 14 residues. The chain's CDR3 is CASSSDSNYAGYTF. The CDR3 DNA reads TGTGCCAGCAGCTCCGACAGCAACTATGCTGGCTACACCTTC.

The CDR3: CASSPLTGAVGEQYF. The DNA of the CDR3 is TGTGCCAGCAGTCCTTTGACAGGAGCCGTGGGGGAGCAGTACTTC. The V gene is TRBV16, the J gene TRBJ2-7; weak D call: TRBD1 (6 bases). CDR1 is KGHSY and CDR2 is FQNENV in the germline V gene. V was clipped by 6 bases and J by 7 bases, with 22 bases between them. The CDR3 runs to 15 residues. Variable domain in full (rest from reference TRBV16 and TRBJ2-7): GEEVAQTPKHLVRGEGQKAKLYCAPIKGHSYVFWYQQVLKNEFKFLISFQNENVFDETGMPKERFSAKCLPNSPCSLEIQATKLEDSAVYFCASSPLTGAVGEQYFGPGTRLTVT.

DNA for the CDR3: TGTGCCAGCTCACCAGGTTCTACACTAGCGGGAACCAGCGCCTACGAGCAGTACTTC. Translation: CASSPGSTLAGTSAYEQYF. The genes are TRBV18 and TRBJ2-7; 10 nucleotides align to TRBD2. Germline V gene lookup returns CDR1 KGHSH and CDR2 LQKENI. The J segment lost 2 bases and the V segment lost 2 bases, leaving 15 bases of the junction unmatched. This CDR3 contains 19 residues.

The chain uses TRBV7-9 and TRBJ2-7; 12 bases align to TRBD2. CDR3 size: 16 residues. With 0 bases clipped from V and 6 bases from J, the junction kept 6 bases outside the gene matches. In germline, CDR1 is SEHNR, CDR2 FQNEAQ (reference sequence). The CDR3 DNA follows: TGTGCCAGCAGCTTAGCAGTCCGACTAGCGGGAGCCGAGCAGTACTTC. Translated: CASSLAVRLAGAEQYF.

This clone was observed a single time. The V gene is TRBV7-3, the J gene TRBJ2-7; 8 positions match TRBD2. This CDR3 has 13 residues. Germline V gene sequence: CDR1 SGHTA, CDR2 FQGTGA. The ends lost 4 bases at V and 9 bases at J; junction bases unmatched: 8. The chain's CDR3 is CASSSRGGFVQYF. In nucleotides, the CDR3 is TGTGCCAGCAGCTCCCGCGGGGGGTTCGTGCAGTACTTC.

The V and J genes are TRBV12-1 and TRBJ2-1; the table calls TRBD2, which could not be checked here. TRBV12-1 is a pseudogene segment. The CDR3 covers 14 residues. Here the CDR3 DNA reads TGTGCCAGCAGCTTTGATCCGGGAGTTAACGAGCAGTTCTTC. Translation gives CASSFDPGVNEQFF.

V usage is TRBV7-9 and J usage is TRBJ2-7; no definite D call. The CDR3 length is 13 residues. Germline CDR1 and CDR2: SEHNR and FQNEAQ (reference sequence). V dropped 4 bases and J dropped 2 bases, with 9 bases sitting between them. CDR3 nucleotide sequence: TGTGCCAGCAGCTCGAAGGGTCCCTACGAGCAGTACTTC. Protein product: CASSSKGPYEQYF.